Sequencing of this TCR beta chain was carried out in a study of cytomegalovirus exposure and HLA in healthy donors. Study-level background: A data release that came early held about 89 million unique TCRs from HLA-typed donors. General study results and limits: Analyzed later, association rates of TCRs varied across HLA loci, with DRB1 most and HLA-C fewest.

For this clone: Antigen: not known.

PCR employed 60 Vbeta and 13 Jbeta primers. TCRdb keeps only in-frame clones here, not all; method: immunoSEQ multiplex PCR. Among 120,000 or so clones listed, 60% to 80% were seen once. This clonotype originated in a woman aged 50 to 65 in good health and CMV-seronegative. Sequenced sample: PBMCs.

The CDR3 DNA follows: TGTGCCAGTAGAGAAATTGGGACAACCGAGCAGTTCTTC. Translation gives CASREIGTTEQFF. V is TRBV19 and J is TRBJ2-1, with D tentatively TRBD1 (6 bases). The V end was cut by 6 bases, the J end by 10 bases, with 16 bases between. The CDR3 length is 13 residues. Germline V gene data show CDR1 as LNHDA and CDR2 as SQIVND (reference sequence).